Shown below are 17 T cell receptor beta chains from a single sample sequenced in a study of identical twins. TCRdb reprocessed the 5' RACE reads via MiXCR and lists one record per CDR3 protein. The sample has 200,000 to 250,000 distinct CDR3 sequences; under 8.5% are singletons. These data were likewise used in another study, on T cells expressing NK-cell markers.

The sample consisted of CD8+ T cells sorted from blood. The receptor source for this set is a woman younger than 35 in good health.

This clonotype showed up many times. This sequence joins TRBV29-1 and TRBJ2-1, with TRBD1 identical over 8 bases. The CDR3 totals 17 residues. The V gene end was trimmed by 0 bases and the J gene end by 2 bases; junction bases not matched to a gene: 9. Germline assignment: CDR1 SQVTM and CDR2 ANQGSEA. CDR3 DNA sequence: TGCAGCGTTGAAGATCCCGGGACAGGACCCACCTACAATGAGCAGTTCTTC. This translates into CSVEDPGTGPTYNEQFF.

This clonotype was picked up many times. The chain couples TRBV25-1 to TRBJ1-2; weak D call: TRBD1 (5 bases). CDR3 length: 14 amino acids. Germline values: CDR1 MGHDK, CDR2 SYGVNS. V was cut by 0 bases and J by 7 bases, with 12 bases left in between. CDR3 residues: CASSEYFQGVGYTF. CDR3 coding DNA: TGTGCCAGCAGTGAATATTTCCAGGGAGTTGGCTACACCTTC.

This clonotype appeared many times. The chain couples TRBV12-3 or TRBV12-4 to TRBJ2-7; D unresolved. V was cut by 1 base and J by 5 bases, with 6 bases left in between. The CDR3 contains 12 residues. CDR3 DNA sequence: TGTGCCAGCAGTTTAGTCTTGAACGAGCAGTACTTC. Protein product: CASSLVLNEQYF.

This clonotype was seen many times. This chain's CDR3 is CASSLGSGGGDTQYF. The CDR3 DNA sequence: TGTGCCAGCAGTTTAGGTAGCGGAGGGGGAGATACGCAGTATTTT. V gene TRBV12-3 or TRBV12-4 combines with J gene TRBJ2-3, with D perhaps TRBD1 or TRBD2 (6 bases each). V was clipped by 1 base and J by 5 bases, with 13 bases between them. CDR3 length equals 15 residues.

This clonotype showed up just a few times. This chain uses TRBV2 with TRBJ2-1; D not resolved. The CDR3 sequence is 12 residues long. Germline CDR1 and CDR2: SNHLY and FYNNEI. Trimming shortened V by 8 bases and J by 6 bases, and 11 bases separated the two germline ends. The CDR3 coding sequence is TGTGCCAGCTTCCTCGCAGGCAATGAGCAGTTCTTC. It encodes CASFLAGNEQFF.

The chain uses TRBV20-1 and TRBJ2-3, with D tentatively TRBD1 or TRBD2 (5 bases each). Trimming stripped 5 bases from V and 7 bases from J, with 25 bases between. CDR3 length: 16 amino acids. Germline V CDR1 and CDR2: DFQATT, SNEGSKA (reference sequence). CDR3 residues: CSAQGVEAIGIHTQYF. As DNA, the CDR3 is TGCAGTGCTCAGGGAGTCGAGGCGATTGGCATACATACGCAGTATTTT.

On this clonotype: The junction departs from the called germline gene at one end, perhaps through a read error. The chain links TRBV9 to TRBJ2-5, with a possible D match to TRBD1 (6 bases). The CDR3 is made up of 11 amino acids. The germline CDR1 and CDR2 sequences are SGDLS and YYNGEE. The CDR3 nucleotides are TGTGCCAGCAGCGAACCGGGACACCTACTCTTC. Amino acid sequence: CASSEPGHLLF.

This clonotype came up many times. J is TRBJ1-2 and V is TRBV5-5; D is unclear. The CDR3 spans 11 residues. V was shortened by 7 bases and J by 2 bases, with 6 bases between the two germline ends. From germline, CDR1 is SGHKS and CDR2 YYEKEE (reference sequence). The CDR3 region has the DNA TGTGCCAGCCTAGGGAACTATGGCTACACCTTC. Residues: CASLGNYGYTF.

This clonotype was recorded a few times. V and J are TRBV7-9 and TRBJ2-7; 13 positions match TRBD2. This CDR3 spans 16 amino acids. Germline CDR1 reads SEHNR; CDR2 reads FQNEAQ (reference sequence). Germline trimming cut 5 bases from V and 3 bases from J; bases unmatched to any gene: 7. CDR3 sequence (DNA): TGTGCCAGCAGCCCCACCCGGACTAGCGGGAGCTACGAGCAGTACTTC. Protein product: CASSPTRTSGSYEQYF.

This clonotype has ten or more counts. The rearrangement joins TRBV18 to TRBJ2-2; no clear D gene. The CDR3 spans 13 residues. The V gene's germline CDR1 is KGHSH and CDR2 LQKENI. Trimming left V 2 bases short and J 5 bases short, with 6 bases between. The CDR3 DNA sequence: TGTGCCAGCTCACCAGTCGGGACCGGGGAGCTGTTTTTT. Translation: CASSPVGTGELFF.

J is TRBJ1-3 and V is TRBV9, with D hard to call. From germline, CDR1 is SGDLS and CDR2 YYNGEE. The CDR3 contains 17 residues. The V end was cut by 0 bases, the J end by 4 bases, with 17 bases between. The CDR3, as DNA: TGTGCCAGCAGCGTAGAAGCTGGCAGTGGATACGGAAACACCATATATTTT. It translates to CASSVEAGSGYGNTIYF.

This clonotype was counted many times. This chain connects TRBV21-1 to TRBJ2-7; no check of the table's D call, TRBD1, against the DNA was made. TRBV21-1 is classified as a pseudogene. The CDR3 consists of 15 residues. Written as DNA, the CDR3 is TGTGCCAGCAGCAAACGGGCGCCAGACGCCTACGAGCAGTACTTC. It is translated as CASSKRAPDAYEQYF.

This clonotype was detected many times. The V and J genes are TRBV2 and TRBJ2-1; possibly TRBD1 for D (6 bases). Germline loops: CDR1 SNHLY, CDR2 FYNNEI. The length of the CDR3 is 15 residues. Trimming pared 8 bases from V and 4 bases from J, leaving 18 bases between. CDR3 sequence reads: CASLPTGTIYNEQFF. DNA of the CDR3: TGTGCCAGCCTTCCCACCGGGACAATTTACAATGAGCAGTTCTTC.

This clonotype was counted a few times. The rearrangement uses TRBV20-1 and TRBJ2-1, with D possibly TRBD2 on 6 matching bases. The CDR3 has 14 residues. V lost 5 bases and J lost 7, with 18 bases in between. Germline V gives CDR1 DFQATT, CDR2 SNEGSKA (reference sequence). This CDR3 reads CSADGLRGANEQFF. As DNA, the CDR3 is TGCAGTGCTGATGGACTACGGGGTGCTAATGAGCAGTTCTTC.

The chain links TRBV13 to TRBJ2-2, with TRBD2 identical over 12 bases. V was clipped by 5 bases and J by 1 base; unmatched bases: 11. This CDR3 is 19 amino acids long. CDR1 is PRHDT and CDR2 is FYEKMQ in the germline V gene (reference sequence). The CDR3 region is CASSATETSGSGNTGELFF. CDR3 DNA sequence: TGTGCCAGCAGCGCCACAGAGACTAGCGGGAGCGGGAACACCGGGGAGCTGTTTTTT. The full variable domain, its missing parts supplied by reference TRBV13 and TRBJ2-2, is AAGVIQSPRHLIKEKRETATLKCYPIPRHDTVYWYQQGPGQDPQFLISFYEKMQSDKGSIPDRFSAQQFSDYHSELNMSSLELGDSALYFCASSATETSGSGNTGELFFGEGSRLTVL.

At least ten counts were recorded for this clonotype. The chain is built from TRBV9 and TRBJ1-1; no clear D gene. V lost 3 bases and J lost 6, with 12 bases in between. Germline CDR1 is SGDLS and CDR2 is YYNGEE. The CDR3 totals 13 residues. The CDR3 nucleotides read TGTGCCAGCAGCGCTACTACGGGCGCTGAAGCTTTCTTT. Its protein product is CASSATTGAEAFF.

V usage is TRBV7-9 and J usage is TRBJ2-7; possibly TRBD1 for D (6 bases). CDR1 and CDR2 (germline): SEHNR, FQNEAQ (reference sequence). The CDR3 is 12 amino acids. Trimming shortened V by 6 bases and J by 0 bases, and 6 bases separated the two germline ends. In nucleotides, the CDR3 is TGTGCCAGCAGGACAGGCTCCTACGAGCAGTACTTC. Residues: CASRTGSYEQYF.